These T cell receptor beta chains were read from a single sample in a study of T cell responses to AZD1222 COVID-19 vaccine. TCRdb's table, derived via immunoSEQ multiplex PCR, lists solely in-frame clones and lacks some. The sample consists of some 85,000 clones, about 91% of them appearing once. This specimen was peripheral blood, taken on day 0 of AZD1222 vaccination. These receptors all stem from an adult in good health. Both conserved end residues are part of each CDR3. D genes are given only for firm matches. Rows give clone size only sometimes, using once, few, many, or a class for an expanded clone.

j_call,v_call,clone_size,d_call,cdr3_nt,cdr3_aa
TRBJ1-2,TRBV6-6,-,TRBD1,TGTGCCAGCAACCCAACAGGGGGATACTATGGCTACACCTTC,CASNPTGGYYGYTF
TRBJ1-5,TRBV27,-,-,TGTGCCAGCAGTTTATCCCCGGACACACTACATCAGCCCCAGCATTTT,CASSLSPDTLHQPQHF
TRBJ1-2,TRBV27,once,-,TGTGCCAGCAGTTTCCGAATGGACAGTTCTAACTATGGCTACACCTTC,CASSFRMDSSNYGYTF
TRBJ1-3,TRBV6-5,-,TRBD1,TGTGCCAGCAGTTACTCGAGTAGGGGGCCAGGAAACACCATATATTTT,CASSYSSRGPGNTIYF
TRBJ2-3,TRBV27,-,TRBD2,TGTGCCAGCAGTTTAACATTAGCGGGAAGGGGGGCAGATACGCAGTATTTT,CASSLTLAGRGADTQYF
TRBJ1-2,TRBV10-3,few,-,TGTGCCATCAGTGTTGCGGAGGGAGTCCGCTATGGCTACACCTTC,CAISVAEGVRYGYTF
TRBJ1-2,TRBV6-4,-,-,TGTGCCAGCAGTCCCTCGGGCTTAGGCTATGGCTACACCTTC,CASSPSGLGYGYTF
TRBJ2-1,TRBV2,-,-,TGTGCCAGCAGTGTGGGCAGGAACTCCTACAATGAGCAGTTCTTC,CASSVGRNSYNEQFF
TRBJ2-3,TRBV4-2,-,TRBD1,TGTGCCAGCAGCCCAGGACAGGGGGGGGATACGCAGTATTTT,CASSPGQGGDTQYF
TRBJ2-1,TRBV7-3,once,-,TGTGCCAGCAGCCCCGCCCCTTCTAGTTCCGAGCAGTTCTTC,CASSPAPSSSEQFF
TRBJ2-3,TRBV6-1,once,TRBD1,TGTGCCAGCAGTGAAAGGGCAGGGGGAAGCACAGATACGCAGTATTTT,CASSERAGGSTDTQYF
TRBJ2-7,TRBV5-1,-,TRBD1,TGCGCCAGCAGCATCCGGACAGGATCCTACGAGCAGTACTTC,CASSIRTGSYEQYF
TRBJ1-6,TRBV27,-,-,TGTGCCAGCAGCAGACACAATAATTCACCCCTCCACTTT,CASSRHNNSPLHF
TRBJ1-4,TRBV4-1,-,-,TGCGCCAGCAGCCCCACACAGACGATTCGGGCCGTCCGGGCTAATGAAAAACTGTTTTTT,CASSPTQTIRAVRANEKLFF
TRBJ2-5,TRBV5-1,-,TRBD2,TGCGCCAGCAGCTTCACTAGCGGGGGTCAAGAGACCCAGTACTTC,CASSFTSGGQETQYF
TRBJ2-1,TRBV4-3,-,-,TGCGCCAGCAGCCAAGGTATTCCGGTCTACAACTCAAACTACAATGAGCAGTTCTTC,CASSQGIPVYNSNYNEQFF
TRBJ1-6,TRBV28,-,-,TGTGCCAGCAGTTCCAGTTCACCCCTCCACTTT,CASSSSSPLHF
TRBJ1-1,TRBV6-1,-,-,TGTGCCAGCAGTGAAGGTGGAGGGGGGAACACTGAAGCTTTCTTT,CASSEGGGGNTEAFF
TRBJ1-5,TRBV4-1,-,-,TGCGCCAGCAGCCAAGATCTCCAGGGGAGGGAGCCCCAGCATTTT,CASSQDLQGREPQHF
TRBJ1-1,TRBV9,-,TRBD1,TGTGCCAGCAGCAAAACAGGGGCTGAAGCTTTCTTT,CASSKTGAEAFF
TRBJ2-7,TRBV7-3,-,TRBD1,TGTGCCAGCAGCCGGGGACAGAGCTCCTACGAGCAGTACTTC,CASSRGQSSYEQYF
TRBJ2-1,TRBV7-3,-,TRBD1,TGTGCCAGCAGCCCGAGGGACAGGGAAATGGGAAATGAGCAGTTCTTC,CASSPRDREMGNEQFF
TRBJ2-5,TRBV4-1,few,TRBD2,TGCGCCAGCAGCCTAATCAGGGGACTAGCGGAGGAGACCCAGTACTTC,CASSLIRGLAEETQYF
TRBJ1-1,TRBV5-1,few,TRBD1,TGCGCCAGCAGCTTTCGGGACAGGGGTACTGAAGCTTTCTTT,CASSFRDRGTEAFF
TRBJ2-7,TRBV6-4,-,TRBD1,TGTGCCAGCAACTTCGACAGGGGGCTTCTCGAGCAGTACTTC,CASNFDRGLLEQYF
TRBJ1-4,TRBV6-5,few,-,TGTGCCAGCAGCCTACAGGGTAATGAAAAACTGTTTTTT,CASSLQGNEKLFF
TRBJ2-5,TRBV7-9,-,-,TGTGCCAGCAGCCCGCCCGGAGAGACCCAGTACTTC,CASSPPGETQYF
TRBJ2-2,TRBV6-5,-,TRBD1,TGTGCCAGCAGTACGCGGACAGGGAACACCGGGGAGCTGTTTTTT,CASSTRTGNTGELFF
TRBJ2-5,TRBV6-5,-,-,TGTGCCAGCAGTTACTTTAACGGTCAAGAGACCCAGTACTTC,CASSYFNGQETQYF
TRBJ1-1,TRBV6-5,-,TRBD1,TGTGCCAGCAGTATTCAGGGGGCCACTGAAGCTTTCTTT,CASSIQGATEAFF
TRBJ1-1,TRBV5-3,-,TRBD1,TGTGCCAGAACCCGGGACAGGTACACTGAAGCTTTCTTT,CARTRDRYTEAFF
TRBJ1-5,TRBV2,-,TRBD1,TGTGCCAGCACGGGACAGGGACATATCCGCAATCAGCCCCAGCATTTT,CASTGQGHIRNQPQHF
TRBJ1-5,TRBV12-5,-,-,TGTGCTAGTAAAGGTGGGAGCAATCAGCCCCAGCATTTT,CASKGGSNQPQHF
TRBJ2-1,TRBV9,-,-,TGTGCCAGCAGCGTTTCGGGGATTAACGCCTACAATGAGCAGTTCTTC,CASSVSGINAYNEQFF
TRBJ1-6,TRBV7-9,once,-,TGTGCCAGCAGCCCGAGCGGGGGGATGGGTCCACCCCTCCACTTT,CASSPSGGMGPPLHF
TRBJ1-2,TRBV5-1,-,TRBD1,TGCGCCAGCAGCCTCGACCGGACAGGGGGTGTCTACACCTTC,CASSLDRTGGVYTF
TRBJ2-5,TRBV5-5,-,TRBD1,TGTGCCAGCAGCTCTATAGACAGGGAGCAAGAGACCCAGTACTTC,CASSSIDREQETQYF
TRBJ1-4,TRBV7-8,-,-,TGTGCCAGCAGCGGGGGGAAACCTAATGAAAAACTGTTTTTT,CASSGGKPNEKLFF
TRBJ2-3,TRBV3-1/TRBV3-2,-,-,TGTGCCAGCGGGCTGTGGGGCCGCACAGATACGCAGTATTTT,CASGLWGRTDTQYF
TRBJ2-3,TRBV6-2/TRBV6-3,-,TRBD2,TGTGCCAGCAGTTTCAACCCTATAGGACTAGCGGGGGCTCACACAGATACGCAGTATTTT,CASSFNPIGLAGAHTDTQYF